The 26 T cell receptor beta chains listed next were all sequenced from one sample in a study of blood T cell repertoires in COVID-19. Assay used: immunoSEQ multiplex PCR; TCRdb lists only in-frame clones, some missing. In the table there are around 94,000 clones, more than 75% of which are singletons. Specimen: peripheral blood. The receptor source for this set is a human donor in a cohort sampled during active COVID-19.

The rearrangement uses TRBV18 and TRBJ1-1, with a weak D call TRBD1 (5 bases). The length of the CDR3 is 14 residues. V lost 6 bases, J lost 2 bases, and 13 bases lay in between. The germline CDR1 and CDR2 sequences are KGHSH and LQKENI. The DNA for the CDR3 is TGTGCCAGCTCTCACTCCGGGACTAACACTGAAGCTTTCTTT. Amino acids: CASSHSGTNTEAFF. Supplemented by reference TRBV18 and TRBJ1-1, the full variable domain reads NAGVMQNPRHLVRRRGQEARLRCSPMKGHSHVYWYRQLPEEGLKFMVYLQKENIIDESGMPKERFSAEFPKEGPSILRIQQVVRGDSAAYFCASSHSGTNTEAFFGQGTRLTVV.

The DNA of the CDR3 is TGTGCCAGCAGACGCGGGACTAGCGATTCAGATACGCAGTATTTT. Encoded protein: CASRRGTSDSDTQYF. This chain uses TRBV6-6 with TRBJ2-3; 10 bases map to TRBD2. Germline V gene sequence: CDR1 MNHNY, CDR2 SVGAGI (reference sequence). This CDR3 is 15 amino acids long. The V segment lost 6 bases and the J segment 4 bases; nucleotides outside the gene matches: 7.

To note about this clone: The identical CDR3 is also encoded by other nucleotide sequences in the sample. This CDR3 is CAISDSDRGYQPQHF. The CDR3 DNA is TGTGCCATCAGTGATTCCGACCGAGGGTATCAGCCCCAGCATTTT. V usage is TRBV10-3 and J usage is TRBJ1-5; D gene unclear. From germline, CDR1 is ENHRY and CDR2 SYGVKD. CDR3 length: 15 residues. V shed 3 bases and J shed 5 bases, with 14 bases lying between them.

This clone was detected only a few times. This chain links TRBV5-5 with TRBJ2-5; 9 bases are a match to TRBD1. The CDR3 consists of 16 residues. CDR1 and CDR2 from the germline V gene are SGHKS and YYEKEE (reference sequence). Losses at the gene ends were 0 bases for V and 5 bases for J; bases not matched to a gene: 8. CDR3 nucleotides: TGTGCCAGCAGCTTGGTAGGGACAGGGCCGGGGGAGACCCAGTACTTC. This codes for CASSLVGTGPGETQYF.

The J gene is TRBJ1-3, the V gene TRBV7-9, with D hard to call. V was pared by 5 bases and J by 2 bases, with 10 bases between. The germline CDR1 and CDR2 sequences are SEHNR and FQNEAQ (reference sequence). The CDR3 totals 14 residues. The CDR3: CASSPRSTGNTIYF. In DNA form, the CDR3 reads TGTGCCAGCAGCCCTAGGTCTACTGGAAACACCATATATTTT.

The chain joins TRBV7-2 to TRBJ2-6; possible D gene TRBD2, 5 bases. The length of the CDR3 is 17 residues. Germline loops: CDR1 SGHTA, CDR2 FQGNSA. V was pared by 8 bases and J by 0 bases, with 17 bases between. The CDR3 protein is CASSRRGHHSGANVLTF. CDR3 sequence (DNA): TGTGCCAGCTCCAGGAGAGGGCACCACTCTGGGGCCAACGTCCTGACTTTC. The full variable domain, its missing parts supplied by reference TRBV7-2 and TRBJ2-6, is GAGVSQSPSNKVTEKGKDVELRCDPISGHTALYWYRQSLGQGLEFLIYFQGNSAPDKSGLPSDRFSAERTGGSVSTLTIQRTQQEDSAVYLCASSRRGHHSGANVLTFGAGSRLTVL.

This chain uses TRBV18 with TRBJ1-2; TRBD1 might be the D (6 bases). CDR1 and CDR2 (germline): KGHSH, LQKENI. The CDR3 consists of 13 residues. Trimming shortened V by 5 bases and J by 4 bases, and 11 bases separated the two germline ends. CDR3 sequence (DNA): TGTGCCAGCTCATCCAGGGGCGGCTATGGCTACACCTTC. This codes for CASSSRGGYGYTF. Combining the CDR3 with reference TRBV18 and TRBJ1-2 gives the whole variable domain NAGVMQNPRHLVRRRGQEARLRCSPMKGHSHVYWYRQLPEEGLKFMVYLQKENIIDESGMPKERFSAEFPKEGPSILRIQQVVRGDSAAYFCASSSRGGYGYTFGSGTRLTVV.

This chain connects TRBV28 to TRBJ2-7; the D gene is possibly TRBD2 (5 bases). The V end lost 6 bases, the J end lost 0 bases, and 9 bases lay between the germline ends. Germline lookup yields CDR1 MDHEN and CDR2 SYDVKM. The CDR3 contains 13 residues. The CDR3 region is CASSRGSSYEQYF. DNA for the CDR3: TGTGCCAGCAGCCGGGGAAGCTCCTACGAGCAGTACTTC.

J is TRBJ2-3 and V is TRBV3-1 (or the pseudogene TRBV3-2), with a tentative D call TRBD2 (5 bases). V lost 0 bases and J lost 6, with 16 bases in between. Germline lookup yields CDR1 LGHDT and CDR2 YNNKEL (reference sequence). The CDR3 sequence is 16 residues long. CDR3 DNA sequence: TGTGCCAGCAGCCAAGATGGTGGATGGCGCGGGGATACGCAGTATTTT. Translation: CASSQDGGWRGDTQYF.

V gene TRBV7-9 combines with J gene TRBJ2-7; D is perhaps TRBD1 (6 bases). The CDR3 runs 17 residues. The V and J ends lost 1 base and 5 bases respectively, with 21 bases between them. Germline CDR1 reads SEHNR; CDR2 reads FQNEAQ (reference sequence). The CDR3 sequence is CASSLGGGQKREHEQYF. The CDR3 DNA reads TGTGCCAGCAGCTTAGGAGGCGGACAGAAGCGAGAGCACGAGCAGTACTTC.

This clone was picked up a small number of times. V gene TRBV6-6 combines with J gene TRBJ1-2; 7 bases agree with TRBD1. The V segment lost 7 bases and the J segment 6 bases; nucleotides outside the gene matches: 8. The length of the CDR3 is 13 residues. The germline CDR1 and CDR2 sequences are MNHNY and SVGAGI (reference sequence). CDR3 residues: CASTGQPDNGYTF. DNA for the CDR3: TGTGCCAGCACGGGACAGCCAGACAATGGCTACACCTTC.

This rearrangement joins TRBV4-2 to TRBJ2-3; D gene uncertain. Germline V gene sequence: CDR1 LGHNA, CDR2 YNFKEQ. This CDR3 spans 14 amino acids. V was cut by 0 bases and J by 0 bases, with 4 bases left in between. The CDR3 region is CASSQDSSTDTQYF. The CDR3 bases are TGTGCCAGCAGCCAAGATTCGAGCACAGATACGCAGTATTTT.

The CDR3 bases are TGTGCCAGCAGCTTTATCGCGGAGGGGACCCAGTACTTC. Protein sequence: CASSFIAEGTQYF. The V call is TRBV11-2, the J call TRBJ2-5; a possible D gene is TRBD2 (6 bases). The V and J ends lost 3 bases and 7 bases respectively, with 12 bases between them. The germline V gene encodes CDR1 SGHAT and CDR2 FQNNGV. The CDR3 has 13 amino acids.

V gene TRBV11-2 combines with J gene TRBJ2-3, with D perhaps matching TRBD2 (5 bases). The germline V gene encodes CDR1 SGHAT and CDR2 FQNNGV. The V end lost 5 bases, the J end lost 0 bases, and 15 bases lay between the germline ends. CDR3 length: 16 residues. The DNA for the CDR3 is TGTGCCAGCAGCCTTCGCGAGGGAACCAGCACAGATACGCAGTATTTT. Amino acids: CASSLREGTSTDTQYF.

The V gene is TRBV14, the J gene TRBJ1-2; the D is unclear. Trimming cost V 4 bases and J 0 bases, with 9 bases left between them. Germline CDR1 reads SGHDN; CDR2 reads FVKESK. This CDR3 has 14 residues. The chain's CDR3 is CASSRLGANYGYTF. CDR3 nucleotides: TGTGCCAGCAGCCGCCTCGGGGCTAACTATGGCTACACCTTC.

J is TRBJ2-1 and V is TRBV2; D perhaps matches TRBD2 (6 bases). This CDR3 is 13 amino acids long. Germline CDR1 reads SNHLY; CDR2 reads FYNNEI. V was pared by 6 bases and J by 1 base, with 7 bases between. For the CDR3, the DNA is TGTGCCAGCAGAGGGAGGTCCTACAATGAGCAGTTCTTC. Residues: CASRGRSYNEQFF.

This clone was picked up one time. The chain links TRBV4-3 to TRBJ2-7; 14 bases agree with TRBD2. Germline V gives CDR1 LGHNA, CDR2 YSLEER. There are 19 residues in the CDR3. Trimming removed 2 bases from V and 2 bases from J; junction bases left unmatched: 11. Written as DNA, the CDR3 is TGCGCCAGCAGCCAACGAGGACTAGCGGGGGGCCGGGTCCCCTACGAGCAGTACTTC. This translates into CASSQRGLAGGRVPYEQYF.

The chain combines TRBV6-5 with TRBJ2-3, with 11 bases that match TRBD2. V shed 3 bases and J 8 bases; nucleotides not matched to a gene: 10. Germline V gene lookup returns CDR1 MNHEY and CDR2 SVGAGI. There are 16 residues in the CDR3. The CDR3, as DNA: TGTGCCAGCAGTTATATAGCGGGGGGGTATGGGAGTACGCAGTATTTT. This codes for CASSYIAGGYGSTQYF.

This chain uses TRBV5-4 with TRBJ2-3; TRBD2 matches at 8 bases. With 5 bases clipped from V and 1 base from J, the junction kept 6 bases outside the gene matches. CDR3 size: 15 residues. Looked up from germline, CDR1 is SGHNT and CDR2 is YYREEE (reference sequence). The CDR3 coding sequence is TGTGCCAGCAGAGACGCGGGGGGACGCACAGATACGCAGTATTTT. Translation gives CASRDAGGRTDTQYF.

The CDR3 sequence: CASSQVPQGRVHGYTF. The DNA for the CDR3 is TGCGCCAGCAGCCAGGTACCACAGGGTAGGGTACATGGCTACACCTTC. The chain joins TRBV4-1 to TRBJ1-2; D perhaps matches TRBD1 (6 bases). CDR1 is MGHRA, CDR2 YSYEKL, per germline. Trimming stripped 3 bases from V and 6 bases from J, with 20 bases between. The CDR3 sequence is 16 residues long.

V is TRBV19 and J is TRBJ1-1; D ambiguous. Per the germline V gene, CDR1 is LNHDA and CDR2 is SQIVND (reference sequence). The CDR3 has 15 amino acids. Deletions cut 6 bases from V and 0 bases from J, with 14 bases between. The CDR3 loop reads CASRSRERMNTEAFF. CDR3 coding DNA: TGTGCCAGTAGGAGTCGGGAGAGAATGAACACTGAAGCTTTCTTT.

The V gene is TRBV3-1 (or the pseudogene TRBV3-2), the J gene TRBJ2-1, with D possibly TRBD1 on 5 matching bases. The CDR3 sequence is 15 residues long. CDR1 and CDR2 from the germline V gene are LGHDT and YNNKEL (reference sequence). The V end lost 1 base, the J end lost 5 bases, and 12 bases lay between the germline ends. The DNA of the CDR3 is TGTGCCAGCAGCCAAGGGGTAGGGGTTGACAATGAGCAGTTCTTC. This translates into CASSQGVGVDNEQFF.

The chain uses TRBV6-5 and TRBJ2-5; 8 nucleotides align to TRBD2. Germline CDR1 MNHEY, CDR2 SVGAGI. The CDR3 has 14 residues. The junction had 6 bases not matched to a gene; V was cut back by 2 bases and J by 7 bases. CDR3 loop: CASSYNRGGGTQYF. The CDR3 DNA reads TGTGCCAGCAGTTACAACCGGGGGGGTGGGACCCAGTACTTC.

This rearrangement joins TRBV29-1 to TRBJ2-7, with a weak D call TRBD1 (6 bases). Per the germline V gene, CDR1 is SQVTM and CDR2 is ANQGSEA. Trimming took 6 bases from V and 2 from J, leaving 11 bases between them. The CDR3 loop spans 12 amino acids. CDR3 protein: CSVTRDTYEQYF. CDR3 bases: TGCAGCGTGACCAGGGACACCTACGAGCAGTACTTC.

The J gene is TRBJ2-1, the V gene TRBV6-5, with D possibly matching TRBD1 (5 bases). CDR1 is MNHEY, CDR2 SVGAGI, per germline. CDR3 length: 15 amino acids. Trimming cost V 2 bases and J 4 bases, with 12 bases left between them. The DNA for the CDR3 is TGTGCCAGCAGTTACCGACTTGGGGCTTACAATGAGCAGTTCTTC. This codes for CASSYRLGAYNEQFF.

The rearrangement uses TRBV11-1 and TRBJ1-1; TRBD1 is a possible D gene (6 bases). Trimming cost V 3 bases and J 0 bases, with 14 bases left between them. Germline V lookup: CDR1 SGHAT, CDR2 FQDESV (reference sequence). The CDR3 has 16 amino acids. The CDR3 protein is CASSLSQGRLNTEAFF. DNA of the CDR3: TGTGCCAGCAGCTTGTCTCAGGGGCGACTGAACACTGAAGCTTTCTTT.